This is a list of T cell receptor beta chains from one sample in a study of T cells in Graves' hyperthyroidism and ophthalmopathy. Each CDR3 protein is one row after TCRdb ran MiXCR on the multiplex PCR reads. Here the sample spans over 500,000 distinct CDR3 sequences, approximately 17% being singletons. The sample was blood. The source is a woman in her late teens or twenties with Graves' ophthalmopathy. Both conserved end residues are part of each CDR3. Each record gives: J gene, D gene, clone size, V gene, CDR3 DNA, CDR3 protein. A D gene is named only where the DNA matches it firmly. Size is stated for part of the rows, as once, few or many counts, or as a class when the clone is expanded.

TRBJ2-7,.,many,TRBV29-1,TGCAGCGTTGAACAGGGGTACGAGCAGTACTTC,CSVEQGYEQYF
TRBJ1-1,TRBD1,.,TRBV6-1,TGTGCCAGCAGACAGAAGACAGGGGGATTCTTCTTT,CASRQKTGGFFF
TRBJ1-2,.,many,TRBV18,TGTGCCAGCTCACCTTCCGGACAGCTTAACTATGGCTACACCTTC,CASSPSGQLNYGYTF
TRBJ1-2,.,many,TRBV6-1,TGTGCCAGCAGTGAAGTCGGTCTTCGGGGCTACACCTTC,CASSEVGLRGYTF
TRBJ2-3,TRBD1,many,TRBV20-1,TGCAGATCATGTGCGACAGGGGACCTCACAGATACGCAGTATTTT,CRSCATGDLTDTQYF
TRBJ2-5,.,few,TRBV6-2/TRBV6-3,TGTGCCAGCAGTTACTCGAGAATAGCGGGACAGGAGACCCAGTACTTC,CASSYSRIAGQETQYF
TRBJ1-1,.,many,TRBV30,TGTGCCTGGAGGGAACAGGGTTTTATTTCTGAAGCTTTCTTT,CAWREQGFISEAFF
TRBJ2-7,TRBD2,.,TRBV15,TGTGCCACCAGCCCCGGACTAGCGGGACACAACGAGCAGTACTTC,CATSPGLAGHNEQYF
TRBJ2-3,.,few,TRBV11-2,TGTGCCAGCAGCTTGTCAGCCGGGACGGAAAGCACAGATACGCAGTATTTT,CASSLSAGTESTDTQYF
TRBJ2-1,.,many,TRBV5-6,TGTGCCAGCAGCTTGAACTTCTTCAATGAGCAGTTCTTC,CASSLNFFNEQFF
TRBJ2-1,.,few,TRBV12-3/TRBV12-4,TGTGCCAGCACCCCCGCAGATAGTAATGAGCAGTTCTTC,CASTPADSNEQFF
TRBJ2-1,.,many,TRBV24-1,TGTGCCACCAGTGGCTACAATGAGCAGTTCTTC,CATSGYNEQFF
TRBJ2-2,TRBD2,.,TRBV11-2,TGTGCCAGCAGCTTAGCGGTCCTAGCGGGGGGTGGTACCGGGGAGCTGTTTTTT,CASSLAVLAGGGTGELFF
TRBJ2-7,.,few,TRBV19,TGTGCCAGTAGCTGGGGGGCCGGGGTCGCCTACGAGCAGTACTTC,CASSWGAGVAYEQYF
TRBJ2-7,.,many,TRBV20-1,TGCAGTGCTACTACAGCTTCCTCAGAGCAGTACTTC,CSATTASSEQYF
TRBJ1-5,.,.,TRBV12-3/TRBV12-4,TGTGCCAGCAGTTTTTCAGAGCCCAATCAGCCCCAGCATTTT,CASSFSEPNQPQHF
TRBJ1-1,.,.,TRBV4-1,TGCGCCAGCAGCCAAGAATTGACAAATGAAGCTTTCTTT,CASSQELTNEAFF
TRBJ1-2,.,few,TRBV7-2,TGTGCCAGCAGCTTACTACTTACAGAACCTAACTATGGCTACACCTTC,CASSLLLTEPNYGYTF
TRBJ1-5,.,few,TRBV5-8,TGTGCCAGCCGACGGGACAATCAGCCCCAGCATTTT,CASRRDNQPQHF
TRBJ2-3,TRBD2,.,TRBV4-1,TGCGCCAGCAGACTAGCGGGGGACCCAGATACGCAGTATTTT,CASRLAGDPDTQYF
TRBJ2-1,.,few,TRBV10-3,TGTGCCATCAGTGAGATATCTAGGGCTCACAATGAGCAGTTCTTC,CAISEISRAHNEQFF
TRBJ2-6,.,few,TRBV6-8,TGTGCCAGCAGCAGGGTTGATGGGGCCAACGTCCTGACTTTC,CASSRVDGANVLTF
TRBJ2-7,TRBD2,.,TRBV20-1,TGCAGTGCCACTAGCGGGAGGGACTACGAGCAGTACTTC,CSATSGRDYEQYF
TRBJ1-1,TRBD1,many,TRBV5-6,TGTGCCAGCAGCTTGGGACGGACAGGGCCCGCTGAAGCTTTCTTT,CASSLGRTGPAEAFF
TRBJ1-2,.,many,TRBV5-1,TGCGCCAGCAGCCCTCCAGGGTGGAGGAACTATGGCTACACCTTC,CASSPPGWRNYGYTF
TRBJ1-1,.,many,TRBV11-2,TGTGCCAGCAGCTCTAGGGGGGACGCTAACACTGAAGCTTTCTTT,CASSSRGDANTEAFF
TRBJ1-4,.,.,TRBV6-2/TRBV6-3,TGTGCCAGCAGTTACTCGATCTCGGGGAGGGGAGAAAAACTGTTTTTT,CASSYSISGRGEKLFF
TRBJ1-2,TRBD1,.,TRBV28,TGTGCCAGCAGTTATCCCGGGACAGGGGAAGTCGGCTACACCTTC,CASSYPGTGEVGYTF
TRBJ1-6,.,.,TRBV5-8,TGTGCCAGCAGCTTGGAGAGGGGAGACCTACAGCCGAATAATTCACCCCTCCACTTT,CASSLERGDLQPNNSPLHF
TRBJ2-3,TRBD2,few,TRBV24-1,TGTGCCACCAGTGAGGCTCTAGCGGGGCCCGGGGATACGCAGTATTTT,CATSEALAGPGDTQYF
TRBJ1-2,.,many,TRBV9,TGTGCCAGCAGCGCCTCCGGGGCGAAGAACTATGGCTACACCTTC,CASSASGAKNYGYTF
TRBJ1-5,TRBD1,few,TRBV19,TGTGCCAGTAGTATGTGGACAGGGCCAAGGGATCAGCCCCAGCATTTT,CASSMWTGPRDQPQHF
TRBJ1-2,.,many,TRBV12-3/TRBV12-4,TGTGCCAGCAGTCCGAGATTCTATGGCTACACCTTC,CASSPRFYGYTF
TRBJ1-1,TRBD1,many,TRBV12-3/TRBV12-4,TGTGCCAGCAGTTTTAGGTCAGGGGGGACTGAAGCTTTCTTT,CASSFRSGGTEAFF
TRBJ2-1,.,many,TRBV12-3/TRBV12-4,TGTGCCAGCAGTTTAGGTATGACGGGTGGCTCCTACAATGAGCAGTTCTTC,CASSLGMTGGSYNEQFF
TRBJ2-1,TRBD2,many,TRBV29-1,TGCAGCGTTGGACTAGCGGGAGGAAGCTCCTACAATGAGCAGTTCTTC,CSVGLAGGSSYNEQFF